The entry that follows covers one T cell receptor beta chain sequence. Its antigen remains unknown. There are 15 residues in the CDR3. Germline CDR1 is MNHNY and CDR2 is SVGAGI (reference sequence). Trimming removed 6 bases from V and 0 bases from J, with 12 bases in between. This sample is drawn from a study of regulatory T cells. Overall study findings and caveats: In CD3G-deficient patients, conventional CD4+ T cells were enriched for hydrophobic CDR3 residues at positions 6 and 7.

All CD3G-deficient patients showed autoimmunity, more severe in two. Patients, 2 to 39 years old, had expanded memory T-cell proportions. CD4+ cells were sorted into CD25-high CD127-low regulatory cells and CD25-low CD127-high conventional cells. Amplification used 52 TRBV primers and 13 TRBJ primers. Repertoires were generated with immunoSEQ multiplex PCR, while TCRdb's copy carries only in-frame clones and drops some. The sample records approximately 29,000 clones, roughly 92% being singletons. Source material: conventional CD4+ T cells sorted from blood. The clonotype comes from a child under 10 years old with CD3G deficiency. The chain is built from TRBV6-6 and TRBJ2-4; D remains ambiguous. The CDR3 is CASSPHTLAKNIQYF. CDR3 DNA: TGTGCCAGCAGCCCCCACACCTTAGCCAAAAACATTCAGTACTTC.